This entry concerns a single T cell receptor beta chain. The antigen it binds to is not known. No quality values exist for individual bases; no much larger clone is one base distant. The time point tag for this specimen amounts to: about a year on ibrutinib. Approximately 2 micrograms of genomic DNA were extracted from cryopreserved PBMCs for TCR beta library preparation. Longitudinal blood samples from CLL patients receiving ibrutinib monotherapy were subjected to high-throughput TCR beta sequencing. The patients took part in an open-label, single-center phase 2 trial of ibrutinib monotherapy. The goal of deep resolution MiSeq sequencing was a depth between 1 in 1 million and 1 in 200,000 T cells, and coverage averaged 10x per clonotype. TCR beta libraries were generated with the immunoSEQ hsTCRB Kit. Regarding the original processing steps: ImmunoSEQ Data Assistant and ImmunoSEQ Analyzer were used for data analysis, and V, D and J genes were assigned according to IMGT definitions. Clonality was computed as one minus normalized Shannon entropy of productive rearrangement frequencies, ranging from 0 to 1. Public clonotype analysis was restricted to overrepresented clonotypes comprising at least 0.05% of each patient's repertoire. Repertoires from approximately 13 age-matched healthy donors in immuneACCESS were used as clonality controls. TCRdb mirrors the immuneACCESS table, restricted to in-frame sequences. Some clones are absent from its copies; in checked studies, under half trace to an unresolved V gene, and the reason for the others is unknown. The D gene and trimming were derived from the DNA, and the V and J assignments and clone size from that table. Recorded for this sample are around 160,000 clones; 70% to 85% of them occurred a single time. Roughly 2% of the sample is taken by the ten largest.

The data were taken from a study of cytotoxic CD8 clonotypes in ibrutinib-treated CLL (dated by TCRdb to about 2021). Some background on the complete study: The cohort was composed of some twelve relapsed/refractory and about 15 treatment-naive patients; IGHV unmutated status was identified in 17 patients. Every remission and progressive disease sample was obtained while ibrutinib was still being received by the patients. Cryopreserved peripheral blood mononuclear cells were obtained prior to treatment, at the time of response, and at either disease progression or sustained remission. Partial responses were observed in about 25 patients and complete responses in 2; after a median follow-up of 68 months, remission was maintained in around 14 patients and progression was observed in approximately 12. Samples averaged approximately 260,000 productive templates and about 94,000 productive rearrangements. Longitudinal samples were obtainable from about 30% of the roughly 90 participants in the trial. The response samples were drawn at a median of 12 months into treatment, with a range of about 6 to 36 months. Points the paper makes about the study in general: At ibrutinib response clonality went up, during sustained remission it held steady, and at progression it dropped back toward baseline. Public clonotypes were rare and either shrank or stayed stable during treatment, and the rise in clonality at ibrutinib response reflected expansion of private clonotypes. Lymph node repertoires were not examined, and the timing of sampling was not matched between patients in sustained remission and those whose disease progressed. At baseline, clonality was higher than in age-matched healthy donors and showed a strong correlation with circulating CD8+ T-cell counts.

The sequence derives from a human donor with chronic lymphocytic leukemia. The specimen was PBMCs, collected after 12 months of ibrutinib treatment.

The CDR3 corresponds to CASKKESGYTF. The DNA sequence reads TGTGCCAGTAAGAAGGAGAGCGGCTACACCTTC. The chain couples TRBV19 to TRBJ1-2, with no confidently assigned D gene. V and J lose 7 bases and 8 bases, and a span of 11 bases separates them. Based on the germline V gene (reference sequence), the CDR1 and CDR2 sequences are LNHDA and SQIVND. The CDR3, from cysteine to phenylalanine, totals 11 residues. The entry retains the CDR3 DNA only, 33 bases that are in frame from base 1.